This T cell receptor (beta chain) was profiled in a study of blood T cells in healthy people across ages. In the case of this clonotype: The target antigen is unknown.

With a J-beta primer mix and a sample-barcoded 5' primer, a second PCR ran roughly 7 to 11 cycles. TCRdb reprocessed the 5' RACE reads with MiXCR, giving one entry per CDR3 protein. The data contain more than 650,000 distinct CDR3 sequences, approximately 22% of them singletons. Study observations and caveats: When set beside aged donors, long-lived donors presented more naive CD4+ cells and higher diversity. Unknown CMV status may confound age-related changes in expanded clones. PBMCs went unsorted, and a conclusive naive versus antigen-experienced comparison was therefore prevented. When one million T cells were used, diversity estimates were thought to be underestimates.

This clonotype was obtained from a man in his 70s in good health. The sequenced material came from blood.

CDR3: CAIEWRIQGADLGNTEAFF. DNA of the CDR3: TGTGCCATCGAATGGAGGATCCAGGGGGCAGACCTGGGGAACACTGAAGCTTTCTTT. The V and J genes are TRBV28 and TRBJ1-1; 8 nucleotides line up with TRBD1. The trim removed 10 bases at V and 1 base at J, leaving 23 bases unmatched. Germline CDR1 reads MDHEN; CDR2 reads SYDVKM. This CDR3 is built from 19 residues.